A selection of T cell receptor beta chains follows, all from one sample in a study of T cell changes during pregnancy in multiple sclerosis. Method: immunoSEQ multiplex PCR; TCRdb's copy keeps in-frame clones and lacks some. The table records 40,000 or so clones, roughly 89% of them present only once. This specimen was CD4+ T cells from peripheral blood mononuclear cells, taken in the first trimester of pregnancy. These receptor sequences come from a female donor with multiple sclerosis, enrolled in a pregnancy study. Each CDR3 is given with its conserved first and last residue. Fields, in order: clone size, D gene, V gene, J gene, CDR3 protein, CDR3 DNA. The D gene is left open where the match is weak. Size tells how often a clone was seen (once, few, many) or the class of an expanded clone, and some rows leave it out.

abundance: NA
d_gene: NA
v_gene: TRBV7-3
j_gene: TRBJ2-2
CDR3aa: CASSYTGSDTGELFF
CDR3nt: TGTGCCAGCAGCTACACCGGGTCGGACACCGGGGAGCTGTTTTTT

abundance: NA
d_gene: NA
v_gene: TRBV27
j_gene: TRBJ2-7
CDR3aa: CASSLIGAAYEQYF
CDR3nt: TGTGCCAGCAGTTTAATTGGAGCCGCCTACGAGCAGTACTTC

abundance: NA
d_gene: NA
v_gene: TRBV5-1
j_gene: TRBJ2-5
CDR3aa: CASSFGRAETQYF
CDR3nt: TGCGCCAGCAGCTTCGGGCGGGCCGAGACCCAGTACTTC

abundance: NA
d_gene: TRBD1
v_gene: TRBV7-9
j_gene: TRBJ2-7
CDR3aa: CASSAGTAPYEQYF
CDR3nt: TGTGCCAGCAGCGCAGGGACAGCCCCCTACGAGCAGTACTTC

abundance: NA
d_gene: TRBD1
v_gene: TRBV6-5
j_gene: TRBJ1-2
CDR3aa: CASSSRGTGDNYGYTF
CDR3nt: TGTGCCAGCAGTTCTCGTGGGACAGGGGATAACTATGGCTACACCTTC

abundance: NA
d_gene: NA
v_gene: TRBV6-4
j_gene: TRBJ1-1
CDR3aa: CASSEQGSANTEAFF
CDR3nt: TGTGCCAGCAGTGAACAGGGTTCCGCGAACACTGAAGCTTTCTTT

abundance: NA
d_gene: TRBD2
v_gene: TRBV5-3
j_gene: TRBJ2-2
CDR3aa: CARSPTGGRAFDTGELFF
CDR3nt: TGTGCCAGAAGCCCCACGGGCGGGAGGGCCTTCGACACCGGGGAGCTGTTTTTT

abundance: NA
d_gene: NA
v_gene: TRBV27
j_gene: TRBJ2-2
CDR3aa: CASSLFSAGETGELFF
CDR3nt: TGTGCCAGCAGTTTATTTTCGGCAGGGGAGACCGGGGAGCTGTTTTTT

abundance: NA
d_gene: NA
v_gene: TRBV4-2
j_gene: TRBJ2-2
CDR3aa: CASSQIDGRGTGELFF
CDR3nt: TGTGCCAGCAGCCAAATAGACGGAAGAGGCACCGGGGAGCTGTTTTTT

abundance: NA
d_gene: NA
v_gene: TRBV5-1
j_gene: TRBJ2-1
CDR3aa: CASSFSVRGNEQFF
CDR3nt: TGCGCCAGCAGCTTCAGCGTCCGAGGGAATGAGCAGTTCTTC

abundance: NA
d_gene: NA
v_gene: TRBV18
j_gene: TRBJ2-1
CDR3aa: CASSPSDPLVNEQFF
CDR3nt: TGTGCCAGCTCACCAAGCGATCCCTTGGTCAATGAGCAGTTCTTC

abundance: NA
d_gene: NA
v_gene: TRBV7-3
j_gene: TRBJ2-1
CDR3aa: CASSLTPQGLRNEQFF
CDR3nt: TGTGCCAGCAGCTTAACGCCACAGGGCCTCCGAAATGAGCAGTTCTTC

abundance: few
d_gene: NA
v_gene: TRBV2
j_gene: TRBJ2-6
CDR3aa: CASSPLQSGANVLTF
CDR3nt: TGTGCCAGCAGCCCCCTGCAGTCTGGGGCCAACGTCCTGACTTTC

abundance: NA
d_gene: TRBD2
v_gene: TRBV5-6
j_gene: TRBJ2-3
CDR3aa: CASSLSGRVTDTQYF
CDR3nt: TGTGCCAGCAGCCTTAGCGGGAGGGTAACAGATACGCAGTATTTT

abundance: NA
d_gene: NA
v_gene: TRBV7-2
j_gene: TRBJ2-1
CDR3aa: CASSLPSYNEQFF
CDR3nt: TGTGCCAGCAGCCTTCCCTCCTACAATGAGCAGTTCTTC

abundance: NA
d_gene: TRBD2
v_gene: TRBV10-3
j_gene: TRBJ2-7
CDR3aa: CAIRSASGGDSYEQYF
CDR3nt: TGTGCCATCAGGTCCGCTAGCGGGGGAGACTCCTACGAGCAGTACTTC

abundance: NA
d_gene: TRBD1
v_gene: TRBV28
j_gene: TRBJ1-2
CDR3aa: CASSFGQGYGYTF
CDR3nt: TGTGCCAGCAGTTTTGGACAGGGCTATGGCTACACCTTC

abundance: NA
d_gene: NA
v_gene: TRBV6-5
j_gene: TRBJ1-1
CDR3aa: CASSYGRVTEAFF
CDR3nt: TGTGCCAGCAGTTACGGCAGGGTCACTGAAGCTTTCTTT

abundance: NA
d_gene: TRBD1
v_gene: TRBV4-3
j_gene: TRBJ1-4
CDR3aa: CASSQDLTGVEKLFF
CDR3nt: TGCGCCAGCAGCCAAGATCTCACAGGGGTCGAAAAACTGTTTTTT

abundance: NA
d_gene: TRBD1
v_gene: TRBV5-4
j_gene: TRBJ2-7
CDR3aa: CASSFPGQGREQYF
CDR3nt: TGTGCCAGCAGCTTCCCGGGACAGGGGCGCGAGCAGTACTTC

abundance: NA
d_gene: NA
v_gene: TRBV15
j_gene: TRBJ1-1
CDR3aa: CATSLGGLNTEAFF
CDR3nt: TGTGCCACCTCTCTGGGAGGGTTGAACACTGAAGCTTTCTTT

abundance: NA
d_gene: TRBD2
v_gene: TRBV27
j_gene: TRBJ2-1
CDR3aa: CASSRTIAGGASEEFF
CDR3nt: TGTGCCAGCTCAAGGACCATAGCGGGAGGGGCTTCAGAGGAGTTCTTC

abundance: once
d_gene: NA
v_gene: TRBV6-5
j_gene: TRBJ2-5
CDR3aa: CANLALAPKGETQYF
CDR3nt: TGTGCCAACTTAGCGCTAGCGCCAAAGGGGGAGACCCAGTACTTC

abundance: NA
d_gene: TRBD1
v_gene: TRBV9
j_gene: TRBJ2-1
CDR3aa: CASSVGQGGNEQFF
CDR3nt: TGTGCCAGCAGCGTGGGACAGGGGGGGAATGAGCAGTTCTTC

abundance: once
d_gene: NA
v_gene: TRBV6-1
j_gene: TRBJ1-5
CDR3aa: CASSVEHSNQPQHF
CDR3nt: TGTGCCAGCAGTGTAGAGCATAGCAATCAGCCCCAGCATTTT

abundance: NA
d_gene: TRBD1
v_gene: TRBV28
j_gene: TRBJ1-4
CDR3aa: CASSLTQTGGEKLFF
CDR3nt: TGTGCCAGCAGTTTAACCCAGACAGGGGGCGAAAAACTGTTTTTT

abundance: NA
d_gene: TRBD2
v_gene: TRBV19
j_gene: TRBJ2-7
CDR3aa: CASSTGGLAGLGEQYF
CDR3nt: TGTGCCAGTAGTACCGGGGGGCTAGCGGGACTAGGCGAGCAGTACTTC

abundance: NA
d_gene: NA
v_gene: TRBV5-1
j_gene: TRBJ2-6
CDR3aa: CASSVRTSVSGANVLTF
CDR3nt: TGCGCCAGCAGCGTGCGGACTTCCGTCTCTGGGGCCAACGTCCTGACTTTC

abundance: once
d_gene: NA
v_gene: TRBV27
j_gene: TRBJ2-3
CDR3aa: CASSLRGTTDTQYF
CDR3nt: TGTGCCAGCAGTTTAAGGGGGACCACAGATACGCAGTATTTT

abundance: NA
d_gene: NA
v_gene: TRBV20-1
j_gene: TRBJ2-3
CDR3aa: CSFGSDTQYF
CDR3nt: TGCAGTTTCGGTTCCGATACGCAGTATTTT

abundance: NA
d_gene: NA
v_gene: TRBV5-1
j_gene: TRBJ2-1
CDR3aa: CASGGLAVNEQFF
CDR3nt: TGCGCCAGCGGGGGACTGGCGGTCAATGAGCAGTTCTTC

abundance: NA
d_gene: NA
v_gene: TRBV19
j_gene: TRBJ2-2
CDR3aa: CASSGGDKANDGELFF
CDR3nt: TGTGCCAGTAGTGGGGGGGACAAAGCGAACGACGGGGAGCTGTTTTTT

abundance: NA
d_gene: NA
v_gene: TRBV10-3
j_gene: TRBJ1-1
CDR3aa: CAISDTGESNTEAFF
CDR3nt: TGTGCCATCAGTGATACGGGGGAGTCGAACACTGAAGCTTTCTTT

abundance: NA
d_gene: TRBD2
v_gene: TRBV12-5
j_gene: TRBJ2-3
CDR3aa: CASGRGAGGTDTQYF
CDR3nt: TGTGCTAGTGGTAGAGGAGCGGGGGGCACAGATACGCAGTATTTT

abundance: NA
d_gene: TRBD1
v_gene: TRBV5-1
j_gene: TRBJ1-2
CDR3aa: CASSPGQANYGYTF
CDR3nt: TGCGCCAGCAGCCCAGGACAGGCAAACTATGGCTACACCTTC

abundance: NA
d_gene: TRBD2
v_gene: TRBV7-2
j_gene: TRBJ2-5
CDR3aa: CASSWKSSGSSETQYF
CDR3nt: TGTGCCAGCAGCTGGAAATCTAGCGGTAGTTCCGAGACCCAGTACTTC

abundance: NA
d_gene: NA
v_gene: TRBV1
j_gene: TRBJ2-2
CDR3aa: CTSSQDQQRERTGELFF
CDR3nt: TGCACCAGCAGCCAAGATCAACAGCGGGAGCGCACCGGGGAGCTGTTTTTT

abundance: NA
d_gene: NA
v_gene: TRBV10-3
j_gene: TRBJ2-5
CDR3aa: CAISDPHSGDQQETQYF
CDR3nt: TGTGCCATCAGTGACCCCCATTCAGGGGATCAACAAGAGACCCAGTACTTC

abundance: NA
d_gene: NA
v_gene: TRBV7-2
j_gene: TRBJ1-5
CDR3aa: CASSAAPGEYQPQHF
CDR3nt: TGTGCCAGCAGCGCGGCCCCAGGGGAGTATCAGCCCCAGCATTTT

abundance: NA
d_gene: NA
v_gene: TRBV5-6
j_gene: TRBJ1-5
CDR3aa: CASSLTGVGNQPQHF
CDR3nt: TGTGCCAGCAGCTTGACGGGGGTTGGCAATCAGCCCCAGCATTTT

abundance: NA
d_gene: TRBD1
v_gene: TRBV5-5
j_gene: TRBJ1-2
CDR3aa: CASSSSRTGPFGYTF
CDR3nt: TGTGCCAGCAGCTCGAGCAGGACAGGGCCGTTTGGCTACACCTTC